The 15 T cell receptor beta chains presented below share a single source sample, sequenced in a study of CD8 T cells in Susac syndrome. Random hexamers primed reverse transcription of about 0.5 to 1 ug RNA. TCRdb called the immunoSEQ multiplex PCR reads again in MiXCR, with one record for every CDR3 protein. The profile shows about 140,000 distinct CDR3 sequences, roughly 94% of them singletons. The sequenced material came from CD8+ T cells from PBMCs. The source is a human donor in good health.

The gene calls are TRBV27 and TRBJ2-7; no definite D call. V was cut by 1 base and J by 6 bases, with 7 bases left in between. The CDR3 runs 12 residues. The V gene's germline CDR1 is MNHEY and CDR2 SMNVEV (reference sequence). The CDR3 DNA is TGTGCCAGCAGTTTATTTACGGGCGAGCAGTACTTC. Amino acids: CASSLFTGEQYF.

J is TRBJ1-2 and V is TRBV29-1, with D maybe TRBD1 (5 bases). Germline loops: CDR1 SQVTM, CDR2 ANQGSEA. There are 13 residues in the CDR3. V lost 4 bases and J lost 3, with 12 bases in between. The chain's CDR3 is CSVVFQGDYGYTF. CDR3 in DNA: TGCAGCGTTGTTTTCCAGGGTGACTATGGCTACACCTTC.

CDR3 sequence reads: CASSLRDSYEQYF. DNA of the CDR3: TGTGCCAGCAGTTTGAGGGACTCTTACGAGCAGTACTTC. The chain employs TRBV28 and TRBJ2-7, with TRBD2 as a possible D gene (6 bases). Per germline, CDR1 MDHEN and CDR2 SYDVKM. Trimming took off 3 bases at V and 4 bases at J, with 10 bases between the two ends. This CDR3 region has 13 residues.

The J gene is TRBJ2-5, the V gene TRBV13, with a possible D match to TRBD1 (5 bases). V dropped 5 bases and J dropped 4 bases, with 14 bases sitting between them. Germline lookup yields CDR1 PRHDT and CDR2 FYEKMQ (reference sequence). This CDR3 has 14 residues. CDR3 region: CASSHDRRIETQYF. The CDR3 nucleotides read TGTGCCAGCAGCCACGACAGACGAATAGAGACCCAGTACTTC.

The chain recombines TRBV15 with TRBJ2-7; D is unresolved. CDR1 LNHNV and CDR2 YYDKDF come from the germline V gene (reference sequence). The CDR3 is 12 residues long. The germline V and J ends were trimmed by 6 bases and 0 bases, with 6 bases remaining between them. CDR3 nucleotide sequence: TGTGCCACCAGTCAGGACTCCTACGAGCAGTACTTC. Protein product: CATSQDSYEQYF. The variable domain in full, with the rest retrieved from reference TRBV15 and TRBJ2-7, is DAMVIQNPRYQVTQFGKPVTLSCSQTLNHNVMYWYQQKSSQAPKLLFHYYDKDFNNEADTPDNFQSRRPNTSFCFLDIRSPGLGDTAMYLCATSQDSYEQYFGPGTRLTVT.

This rearrangement joins TRBV28 to TRBJ1-2; no definite D call. Trimming left V 5 bases short and J 1 base short, with 2 bases between. Germline V gives CDR1 MDHEN, CDR2 SYDVKM. The CDR3 consists of 11 residues. CDR3 sequence reads: CASSNNYGYTF. In DNA form, the CDR3 reads TGTGCCAGCAGTAATAACTATGGCTACACCTTC.

CDR3 residues: CASSPRTGSVTGELFF. In DNA, the CDR3 is TGTGCCAGCAGCCCTCGGACAGGGAGCGTCACCGGGGAGCTGTTTTTT. The gene calls are TRBV9 and TRBJ2-2; 8 bases match TRBD1. V was clipped by 4 bases and J by 4 bases; unmatched bases: 9. The CDR3 is 16 residues long. CDR1 and CDR2 (germline): SGDLS, YYNGEE.

The gene calls are TRBV9 and TRBJ2-7; D is undetermined. Trimming cost V 0 bases and J 2 bases, with 9 bases left between them. The length of the CDR3 is 14 residues. CDR1 SGDLS and CDR2 YYNGEE come from the germline V gene. CDR3 bases: TGTGCCAGCAGCGTAGTTGATTCGCCCTACGAGCAGTACTTC. It yields the protein CASSVVDSPYEQYF.

The chain has TRBV27 and TRBJ1-5, with a possible D match to TRBD1 (5 bases). CDR3 length equals 13 residues. Germline CDR1 is MNHEY and CDR2 is SMNVEV (reference sequence). Trimming took off 2 bases at V and 6 bases at J, with 8 bases between the two ends. The CDR3 DNA reads TGTGCCAGCAGTTTAATCGGGACTCAGCCCCAGCATTTT. Amino acids: CASSLIGTQPQHF.

This clonotype was observed a handful of times. The chain is built from TRBV6-1 and TRBJ2-2; 7 bases are a match to TRBD2. Germline CDR1 reads MNHNS; CDR2 reads SASEGT. The V gene end was trimmed by 6 bases and the J gene end by 9 bases; junction bases not matched to a gene: 10. The CDR3 consists of 14 residues. The DNA for the CDR3 is TGTGCCAGCAGCCAACGACTAGCAGTCAGGGAGCTGTTTTTT. It translates to CASSQRLAVRELFF.

This chain joins TRBV7-9 and TRBJ1-1; no clear D gene. V was shortened by 1 base and J by 7 bases, with 13 bases between the two germline ends. The CDR3 has 14 residues. Germline V gives CDR1 SEHNR, CDR2 FQNEAQ (reference sequence). CDR3 in DNA: TGTGCCAGCAGCTTAGAGGGTTGGGCGGATGAAGCTTTCTTT. Its protein is CASSLEGWADEAFF.

The genes are TRBV29-1 and TRBJ2-5; TRBD1 is a possible D gene (5 bases). V was cut by 2 bases and J by 5 bases, with 15 bases left in between. CDR1 and CDR2 from the germline V gene are SQVTM and ANQGSEA. This CDR3 has 14 amino acids. The CDR3 sequence: CSVEQGLGVETQYF. The DNA of the CDR3 is TGCAGCGTTGAACAGGGCCTCGGAGTGGAGACCCAGTACTTC.

The rearrangement joins TRBV4-3 to TRBJ2-1; the match to TRBD2 covers 9 bases. The germline V gene encodes CDR1 LGHNA and CDR2 YSLEER. V shed 0 bases and J 4 bases; nucleotides not matched to a gene: 7. CDR3 length: 17 residues. CDR3 DNA: TGCGCCAGCAGCCAAGATAGGGCTAGCGGGAAATACAATGAGCAGTTCTTC. It translates to CASSQDRASGKYNEQFF.

The genes are TRBV7-8 and TRBJ2-7, with D possibly matching TRBD1 (6 bases). Trimming took off 2 bases at V and 5 bases at J, with 7 bases between the two ends. Germline V CDR1 and CDR2: SGHVS, FQNEAQ. CDR3 size: 12 residues. CDR3 residues: CASSLTGHEQYF. The CDR3 DNA follows: TGTGCCAGCAGCTTAACAGGGCACGAGCAGTACTTC.

This chain's CDR3 is CASSLYLETQYF. In nucleotides, the CDR3 is TGTGCCAGCAGCTTGTATTTGGAGACCCAGTACTTC. The V gene is TRBV7-9, the J gene TRBJ2-5; D unresolved. The germline gives CDR1 SEHNR, CDR2 FQNEAQ (reference sequence). Trimming removed 3 bases from V and 5 bases from J, with 7 bases in between. This CDR3 region has 12 residues.